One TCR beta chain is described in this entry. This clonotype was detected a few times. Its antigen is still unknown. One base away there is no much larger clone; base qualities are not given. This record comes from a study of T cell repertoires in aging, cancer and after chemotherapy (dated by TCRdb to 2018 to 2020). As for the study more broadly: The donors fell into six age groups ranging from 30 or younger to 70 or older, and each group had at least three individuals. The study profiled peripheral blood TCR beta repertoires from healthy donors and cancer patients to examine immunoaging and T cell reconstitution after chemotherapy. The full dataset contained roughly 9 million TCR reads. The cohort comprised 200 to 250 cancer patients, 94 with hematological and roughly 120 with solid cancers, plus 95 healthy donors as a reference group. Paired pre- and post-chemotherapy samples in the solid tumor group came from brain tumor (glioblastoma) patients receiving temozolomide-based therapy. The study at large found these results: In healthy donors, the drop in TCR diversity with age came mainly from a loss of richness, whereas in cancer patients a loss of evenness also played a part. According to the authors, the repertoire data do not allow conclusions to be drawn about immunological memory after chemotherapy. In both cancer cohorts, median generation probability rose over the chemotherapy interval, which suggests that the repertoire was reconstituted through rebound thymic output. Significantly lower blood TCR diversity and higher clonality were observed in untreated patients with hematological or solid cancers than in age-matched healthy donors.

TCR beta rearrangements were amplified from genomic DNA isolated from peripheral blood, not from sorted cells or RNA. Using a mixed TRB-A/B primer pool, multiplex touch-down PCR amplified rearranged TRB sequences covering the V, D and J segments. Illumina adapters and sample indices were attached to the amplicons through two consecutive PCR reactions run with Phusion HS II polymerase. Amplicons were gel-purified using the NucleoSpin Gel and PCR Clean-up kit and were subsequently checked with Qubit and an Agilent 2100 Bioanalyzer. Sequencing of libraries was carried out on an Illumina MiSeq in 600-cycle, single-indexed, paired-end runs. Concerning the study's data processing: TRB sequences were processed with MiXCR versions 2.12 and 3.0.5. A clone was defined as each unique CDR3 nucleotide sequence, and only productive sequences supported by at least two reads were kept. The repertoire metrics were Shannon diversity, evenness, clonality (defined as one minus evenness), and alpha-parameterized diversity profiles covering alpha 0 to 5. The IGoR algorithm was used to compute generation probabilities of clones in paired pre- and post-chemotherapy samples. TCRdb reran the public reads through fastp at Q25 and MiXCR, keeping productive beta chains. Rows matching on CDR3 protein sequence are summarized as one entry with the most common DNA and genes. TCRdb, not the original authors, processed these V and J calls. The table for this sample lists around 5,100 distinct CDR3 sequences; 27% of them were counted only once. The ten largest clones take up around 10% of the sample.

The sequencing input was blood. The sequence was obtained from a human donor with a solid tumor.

The encoded CDR3 is CASSLPRDTYEQYF. The DNA is TGTGCCAGCAGCTTACCCCGGGACACTTACGAGCAGTACTTC. The rearranged chain carries TRBV7-9 and TRBJ2-7; perhaps TRBD1 is the D gene, with 6 bases matching. Trimming costs V 2 bases and J 4 bases, and their ends lie 12 bases apart. From the germline V gene (reference sequence), CDR1 is SEHNR and CDR2 is FQNEAQ. Inclusive of the bounding cysteine and phenylalanine, the CDR3 is 14 residues long. Here the CDR3 DNA is all that survives: 42 bases in frame from base 1.